Listed below are T cell receptor beta chains from one sample, sequenced in a study of blood T cell repertoires in COVID-19. Assay: immunoSEQ multiplex PCR; the TCRdb copy retains only in-frame clones and omits some. The table has 55,000 to 80,000 clones, roughly 82% seen once. The sequencing input was peripheral blood. The receptors shown here come from an elderly man with active COVID-19. Each CDR3 is given with its conserved first and last residue. The order of the fields is clone size, J gene, V gene, D gene, CDR3 protein, CDR3 DNA. A D gene is named only where the DNA matches it firmly. For some rows the clone size is stated as once, few or many, or as a class when expanded; others skip it.

clone size: -
J gene: TRBJ2-1
V gene: TRBV6-2/TRBV6-3
D gene: TRBD2
CDR3 protein: CASSYVLAGKNEQFF
CDR3 DNA: TGTGCCAGCAGTTATGTACTAGCGGGAAAAAATGAGCAGTTCTTC

clone size: -
J gene: TRBJ1-1
V gene: TRBV5-1
D gene: TRBD1
CDR3 protein: CASSATGDTEAFF
CDR3 DNA: TGCGCCAGCAGCGCGACAGGGGACACTGAAGCTTTCTTT

clone size: few
J gene: TRBJ2-7
V gene: TRBV13
D gene: TRBD1
CDR3 protein: CASSPRTGEHEQYF
CDR3 DNA: TGTGCCAGCAGCCCTCGGACAGGGGAGCACGAGCAGTACTTC

clone size: -
J gene: TRBJ1-2
V gene: TRBV5-6
D gene: -
CDR3 protein: CASSSSRRNYGYTF
CDR3 DNA: TGTGCCAGCAGCTCCTCTAGGCGGAACTATGGCTACACCTTC

clone size: once
J gene: TRBJ1-5
V gene: TRBV6-5
D gene: TRBD1
CDR3 protein: CASRTQQGDQPQHF
CDR3 DNA: TGTGCCAGCAGAACTCAGCAGGGGGATCAGCCCCAGCATTTT

clone size: -
J gene: TRBJ2-3
V gene: TRBV2
D gene: TRBD2
CDR3 protein: CASVAGRGTDTQYF
CDR3 DNA: TGTGCCAGCGTAGCGGGACGCGGCACAGATACGCAGTATTTT

clone size: -
J gene: TRBJ1-5
V gene: TRBV7-2
D gene: -
CDR3 protein: CASSLASGGLNQPQHF
CDR3 DNA: TGTGCCAGCAGCTTAGCGTCGGGCGGACTAAATCAGCCCCAGCATTTT

clone size: few
J gene: TRBJ2-7
V gene: TRBV24-1
D gene: -
CDR3 protein: CATAQNSGYEQYF
CDR3 DNA: TGTGCCACCGCCCAGAATTCGGGCTACGAGCAGTACTTC

clone size: -
J gene: TRBJ1-4
V gene: TRBV19
D gene: TRBD1
CDR3 protein: CASSKDRDYEKLFF
CDR3 DNA: TGTGCCAGTAGCAAGGACAGGGATTATGAAAAACTGTTTTTT

clone size: -
J gene: TRBJ2-3
V gene: TRBV7-2
D gene: TRBD2
CDR3 protein: CASSTRLAGGTDTQYF
CDR3 DNA: TGTGCCAGCAGCACCCGACTAGCGGGGGGCACAGATACGCAGTATTTT

clone size: medium-sized
J gene: TRBJ2-5
V gene: TRBV24-1
D gene: -
CDR3 protein: CATSAAGGYQETQYF
CDR3 DNA: TGTGCCACCAGTGCGGCAGGGGGGTACCAAGAGACCCAGTACTTC

clone size: few
J gene: TRBJ2-1
V gene: TRBV5-4
D gene: TRBD2
CDR3 protein: CASSLVERGGEQFF
CDR3 DNA: TGTGCCAGCAGCTTGGTGGAGCGGGGGGGCGAGCAGTTCTTC

clone size: once
J gene: TRBJ2-1
V gene: TRBV19
D gene: TRBD2
CDR3 protein: CASSIPSGSSSYNEQFF
CDR3 DNA: TGTGCCAGTAGCATCCCTAGCGGGAGTTCCTCCTACAATGAGCAGTTCTTC

clone size: -
J gene: TRBJ2-3
V gene: TRBV12-3/TRBV12-4
D gene: -
CDR3 protein: CASTLGLLQYF
CDR3 DNA: TGTGCCAGCACTTTGGGACTTCTACAGTATTTT

clone size: once
J gene: TRBJ1-1
V gene: TRBV19
D gene: -
CDR3 protein: CASSILAGKAEAFF
CDR3 DNA: TGTGCCAGTAGTATTTTGGCAGGGAAGGCTGAAGCTTTCTTT

clone size: few
J gene: TRBJ2-1
V gene: TRBV9
D gene: -
CDR3 protein: CASSAVRLATNNEQFF
CDR3 DNA: TGTGCCAGCAGCGCCGTCAGGCTAGCGACTAACAATGAGCAGTTCTTC

clone size: -
J gene: TRBJ2-7
V gene: TRBV18
D gene: -
CDR3 protein: CASSQGVTNFEQYF
CDR3 DNA: TGTGCCAGCTCACAAGGGGTCACCAACTTCGAGCAGTACTTC

clone size: -
J gene: TRBJ2-1
V gene: TRBV7-8
D gene: TRBD2
CDR3 protein: CASSRAGGTYNEQFF
CDR3 DNA: TGTGCCAGCAGCCGAGCGGGAGGTACCTACAATGAGCAGTTCTTC

clone size: -
J gene: TRBJ2-2
V gene: TRBV6-1
D gene: -
CDR3 protein: CASSENSRQAGTGELFF
CDR3 DNA: TGTGCCAGCAGTGAAAACTCGAGGCAGGCGGGCACCGGGGAGCTGTTTTTT

clone size: -
J gene: TRBJ2-7
V gene: TRBV12-3/TRBV12-4
D gene: -
CDR3 protein: CASSLRGYEQYF
CDR3 DNA: TGTGCCAGCAGTTTACGGGGCTACGAGCAGTACTTC

clone size: -
J gene: TRBJ2-2
V gene: TRBV11-1
D gene: TRBD2
CDR3 protein: CASSLVGRADGELFF
CDR3 DNA: TGTGCCAGCAGCTTAGTAGGGAGGGCCGACGGGGAGCTGTTTTTT

clone size: -
J gene: TRBJ2-7
V gene: TRBV4-1
D gene: -
CDR3 protein: CASSQKTASSYEQYF
CDR3 DNA: TGCGCCAGCAGCCAGAAGACAGCTTCCTCCTACGAGCAGTACTTC

clone size: medium-sized
J gene: TRBJ1-2
V gene: TRBV5-6
D gene: -
CDR3 protein: CASSFLGQHYTF
CDR3 DNA: TGTGCCAGCAGCTTTCTCGGACAGCACTACACCTTC

clone size: -
J gene: TRBJ1-3
V gene: TRBV5-6
D gene: TRBD1
CDR3 protein: CASSLAGGQSSGNTIYF
CDR3 DNA: TGTGCCAGCAGCTTGGCCGGGGGACAGAGCTCTGGAAACACCATATATTTT

clone size: -
J gene: TRBJ1-5
V gene: TRBV2
D gene: -
CDR3 protein: CASRKEQGNQPQHF
CDR3 DNA: TGTGCCAGCAGAAAAGAGCAGGGGAATCAGCCCCAGCATTTT

clone size: once
J gene: TRBJ1-1
V gene: TRBV14
D gene: -
CDR3 protein: CASSQFEAGTEAFF
CDR3 DNA: TGTGCCAGCAGCCAATTCGAAGCGGGCACTGAAGCTTTCTTT

clone size: -
J gene: TRBJ2-7
V gene: TRBV2
D gene: TRBD1
CDR3 protein: CASRDKDRETSYEQYF
CDR3 DNA: TGTGCCAGCAGAGATAAGGACAGGGAGACTTCCTACGAGCAGTACTTC

clone size: -
J gene: TRBJ1-1
V gene: TRBV5-1
D gene: -
CDR3 protein: CASSLGPSGISSRDTEAFF
CDR3 DNA: TGCGCCAGCAGCCTGGGCCCCTCAGGGATAAGCTCTCGGGACACTGAAGCTTTCTTT

clone size: -
J gene: TRBJ2-5
V gene: TRBV5-1
D gene: -
CDR3 protein: CASSLVEGGETQYF
CDR3 DNA: TGCGCCAGCAGCTTGGTTGAAGGAGGAGAGACCCAGTACTTC

clone size: -
J gene: TRBJ1-5
V gene: TRBV18
D gene: -
CDR3 protein: CASSLSGGNQPQHF
CDR3 DNA: TGTGCCAGCTCCTTGTCCGGGGGCAATCAGCCCCAGCATTTT

clone size: -
J gene: TRBJ1-6
V gene: TRBV28
D gene: TRBD1
CDR3 protein: CASSSDRSSYNSPLHF
CDR3 DNA: TGTGCCAGCAGTTCGGACAGGAGCTCCTATAATTCACCCCTCCACTTT

clone size: few
J gene: TRBJ1-4
V gene: TRBV5-1
D gene: -
CDR3 protein: CASSSGEEKLFF
CDR3 DNA: TGCGCCAGCAGCTCTGGAGAGGAAAAACTGTTTTTT

clone size: -
J gene: TRBJ2-3
V gene: TRBV3-1/TRBV3-2
D gene: TRBD2
CDR3 protein: CASSVGTSGSSTDTQYF
CDR3 DNA: TGTGCCAGCAGCGTCGGGACTAGCGGGAGTAGCACAGATACGCAGTATTTT

clone size: -
J gene: TRBJ2-7
V gene: TRBV30
D gene: TRBD1
CDR3 protein: CAWSIRGLATGVSEQYF
CDR3 DNA: TGTGCCTGGAGTATCAGAGGTTTGGCGACAGGGGTAAGCGAGCAGTACTTC

clone size: -
J gene: TRBJ2-3
V gene: TRBV9
D gene: -
CDR3 protein: CASSVAADTQYF
CDR3 DNA: TGTGCCAGCAGCGTAGCTGCAGATACGCAGTATTTT

clone size: once
J gene: TRBJ2-7
V gene: TRBV14
D gene: -
CDR3 protein: CASSQEPSFSYEQYF
CDR3 DNA: TGTGCCAGCAGCCAAGAGCCTAGCTTCTCCTACGAGCAGTACTTC

clone size: -
J gene: TRBJ1-1
V gene: TRBV7-8
D gene: -
CDR3 protein: CASSLYAGGAWEAFF
CDR3 DNA: TGTGCCAGCAGCTTATATGCGGGGGGGGCGTGGGAAGCTTTCTTT

clone size: -
J gene: TRBJ1-4
V gene: TRBV5-4
D gene: -
CDR3 protein: CASSLSDRNEKLFF
CDR3 DNA: TGTGCCAGCAGCTTGAGCGACAGGAATGAAAAACTGTTTTTT

clone size: -
J gene: TRBJ1-3
V gene: TRBV5-4
D gene: -
CDR3 protein: CASSLVAQGNRFSGNTIYF
CDR3 DNA: TGTGCCAGCAGCTTGGTTGCACAGGGAAATCGTTTCTCTGGAAACACCATATATTTT

clone size: -
J gene: TRBJ2-7
V gene: TRBV19
D gene: -
CDR3 protein: CASSDATGSPYEQYF
CDR3 DNA: TGTGCCAGTAGTGACGCCACAGGGAGTCCCTACGAGCAGTACTTC

clone size: -
J gene: TRBJ2-1
V gene: TRBV7-2
D gene: -
CDR3 protein: CASSLGTKYNEQFF
CDR3 DNA: TGTGCCAGCAGCTTAGGGACAAAATACAATGAGCAGTTCTTC

clone size: few
J gene: TRBJ2-6
V gene: TRBV27
D gene: -
CDR3 protein: CASSPAVIVSGANVLTF
CDR3 DNA: TGTGCCAGCAGCCCCGCAGTAATTGTCTCTGGGGCCAACGTCCTGACTTTC

clone size: -
J gene: TRBJ2-3
V gene: TRBV7-2
D gene: TRBD2
CDR3 protein: CASSLFGGGSDTQYF
CDR3 DNA: TGTGCCAGCAGCTTATTTGGGGGGGGGTCAGATACGCAGTATTTT

clone size: -
J gene: TRBJ2-3
V gene: TRBV4-1
D gene: TRBD2
CDR3 protein: CASSHTTSGTDTQYF
CDR3 DNA: TGCGCCAGCAGCCATACTACTAGCGGCACAGATACGCAGTATTTT

clone size: -
J gene: TRBJ2-3
V gene: TRBV7-2
D gene: -
CDR3 protein: CASSSSTTDTQYF
CDR3 DNA: TGTGCCAGCAGCTCAAGTACAACAGATACGCAGTATTTT

clone size: -
J gene: TRBJ2-2
V gene: TRBV19
D gene: -
CDR3 protein: CASSTVHGELFF
CDR3 DNA: TGTGCCAGTAGTACGGTTCACGGGGAGCTGTTTTTT